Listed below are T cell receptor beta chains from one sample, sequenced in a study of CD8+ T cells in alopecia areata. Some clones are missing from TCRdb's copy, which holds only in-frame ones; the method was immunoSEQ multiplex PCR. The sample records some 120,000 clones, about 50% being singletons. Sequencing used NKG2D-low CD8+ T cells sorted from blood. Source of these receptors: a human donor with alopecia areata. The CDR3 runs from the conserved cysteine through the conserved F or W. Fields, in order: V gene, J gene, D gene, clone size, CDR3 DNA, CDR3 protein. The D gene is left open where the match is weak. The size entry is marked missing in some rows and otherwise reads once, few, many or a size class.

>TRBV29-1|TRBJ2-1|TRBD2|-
TGCAGCGTTGAAGGTCCGCGGGAGGGCCCCAATGAGCAGTTCTTC
CSVEGPREGPNEQFF
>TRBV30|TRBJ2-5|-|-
TGTGCCTGGAGTTCAGAAGTACAAGAGACCCAGTACTTC
CAWSSEVQETQYF
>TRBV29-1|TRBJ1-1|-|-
TGCAGCGTCCACTCGGACAGCCGCACTGAAGCTTTCTTT
CSVHSDSRTEAFF
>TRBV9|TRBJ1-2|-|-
TGTGCCAGCAGCGGGCATCGAGACGGGACGGACTATGGCTACACCTTC
CASSGHRDGTDYGYTF
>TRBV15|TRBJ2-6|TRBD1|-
TGTGCCACCAGCCCACTCGCGGGACAGGGGTCTGGGGCCAACGTCCTGACTTTC
CATSPLAGQGSGANVLTF
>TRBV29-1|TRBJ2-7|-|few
TGCAGCGCACAGGGAGCGGCCTACGAGCAGTACTTC
CSAQGAAYEQYF
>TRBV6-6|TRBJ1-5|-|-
TGTGCCAGCAGTCCGTTCCAGGTTTCAAGCAATCAGCCCCAGCATTTT
CASSPFQVSSNQPQHF
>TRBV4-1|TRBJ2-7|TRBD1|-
TGCGCCAGCAGCCAACAGGGGGTAAACTACGAGCAGTACTTC
CASSQQGVNYEQYF
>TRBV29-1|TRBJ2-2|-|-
TGCAGCGCAGTGGGGGGCATGAACACCGGGGAGCTGTTTTTT
CSAVGGMNTGELFF
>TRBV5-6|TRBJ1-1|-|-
TGTGCCAGCAGCCAAGGGGGTGCTGAAGCTTTCTTT
CASSQGGAEAFF
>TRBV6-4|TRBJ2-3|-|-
TGTGCCAGCAGTGAAACGACGGGCACAGATACGCAGTATTTT
CASSETTGTDTQYF
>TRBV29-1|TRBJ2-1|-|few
TGCAGCGTTTATGGTCACAAGGAGTCGGACAATGAGCAGTTCTTC
CSVYGHKESDNEQFF
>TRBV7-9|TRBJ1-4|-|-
TGTGCCAGCAGCGAACCTATGGAAAAACTGTTTTTT
CASSEPMEKLFF
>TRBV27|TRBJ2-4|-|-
TGTGCCAGCAGTTTCGGAAACATTCAGTACTTC
CASSFGNIQYF
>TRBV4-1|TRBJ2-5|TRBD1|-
TGCGCCAGCAGGACAGGGGAAGAGACCCAGTACTTC
CASRTGEETQYF
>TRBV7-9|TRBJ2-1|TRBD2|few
TGTGCCAGCAGCGAGACTAGCGCCATCCCTCGGGAGTTCTTC
CASSETSAIPREFF
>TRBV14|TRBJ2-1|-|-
TGTGCCAGCAGCCAAGTGGCCAGGATAGTCTACAATGAGCAGTTCTTC
CASSQVARIVYNEQFF
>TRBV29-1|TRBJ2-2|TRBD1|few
TGCAGCGTTCCTTTTCGACAGGGATATGCCGGCGGGGAGCTGTTTTTT
CSVPFRQGYAGGELFF
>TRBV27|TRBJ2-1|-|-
TGTGCCAGCAGCTCCGGCAATGAGCAGTTCTTC
CASSSGNEQFF
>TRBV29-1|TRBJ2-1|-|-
TGCAGCGTTGAACTAGTCGGCAGGGACCTCGGTGAGCAGTTCTTC
CSVELVGRDLGEQFF
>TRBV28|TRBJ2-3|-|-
TGTGCCAGCAGACCCTTAGGAGATTTGACAGATACGCAGTATTTT
CASRPLGDLTDTQYF
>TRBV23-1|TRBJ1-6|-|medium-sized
TGCGCCAGCAGTCAATACTCAGGAGGTGGATTTGATTCACCCCTCCACTTT
CASSQYSGGGFDSPLHF
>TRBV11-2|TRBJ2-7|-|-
TGTGCCAGCAGCTCGAGCGGACGCTACGAGCAGTACTTC
CASSSSGRYEQYF
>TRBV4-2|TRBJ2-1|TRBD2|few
TGTGCCAGCAGCCAAGATATGACTAGCGGGTACAATGAGCAGTTCTTC
CASSQDMTSGYNEQFF
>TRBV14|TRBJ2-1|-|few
TGTGCCAGCAGCCAAATTGCCTCCTACAATGAGCAGTTCTTC
CASSQIASYNEQFF
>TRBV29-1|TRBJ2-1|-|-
TGCAGCGTTGAAGGGGCCCATAATGAGCAGTTCTTC
CSVEGAHNEQFF
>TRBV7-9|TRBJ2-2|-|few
TGTGCCAGCAACCGACCGGGGGCCGGGGAGCTGTTTTTT
CASNRPGAGELFF
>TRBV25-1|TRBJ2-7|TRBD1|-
TGTGCCAGCAGTCCCGACCCGGGACAGGGGGCCTACGAGCAGTACTTC
CASSPDPGQGAYEQYF
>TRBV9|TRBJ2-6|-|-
TGTGCCAGCAGCGACCCCCTGGCCAACGTCCTGACTTTC
CASSDPLANVLTF
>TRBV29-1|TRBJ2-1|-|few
TGCAGCGTTCTTGGGGCGGACTCCTACAATGAGCAGTTCTTC
CSVLGADSYNEQFF